Each of the 14 T cell receptor beta chains below was sequenced from the same sample in a study of control samples from healthy donors and cancer patients. Repertoires were generated with immunoSEQ multiplex PCR, while TCRdb's copy carries only in-frame clones and drops some. Seen here are some 170,000 clones, approximately 94% observed once, and the top ten hold roughly 15%. The sequencing input was PBMCs. The receptor source for this set is a man aged 60 to 69 with colorectal cancer.

This clone has only one observation. The rearrangement links TRBV6-1 to TRBJ2-1; 7 positions match TRBD2. The CDR3 has 16 residues. The trim removed 4 bases at V and 5 bases at J, leaving 11 bases unmatched. Germline CDR1 and CDR2: MNHNS and SASEGT. This CDR3 is CASSASLAGPHNEQFF. The DNA of the CDR3 is TGTGCCAGCAGTGCCTCCTTAGCGGGCCCCCACAATGAGCAGTTCTTC.

This chain connects TRBV5-1 to TRBJ1-6; D remains unclear. Per the germline V gene, CDR1 is SGHRS and CDR2 is YFSETQ. V gave up 2 bases and J gave up 5 bases, with 8 bases separating them. The CDR3 spans 14 residues. The chain's CDR3 is CASSFSGDNSPLHF. The CDR3 DNA follows: TGCGCCAGCAGCTTTTCCGGGGATAATTCACCCCTCCACTTT.

The chain carries TRBV4-1 and TRBJ1-5; TRBD1 matches 7 bases. The ends lost 0 bases at V and 3 bases at J; junction bases unmatched: 5. Looked up from germline, CDR1 is MGHRA and CDR2 is YSYEKL. There are 16 residues in the CDR3. CDR3: CASSQEQQGINQPQHF. Here the CDR3 DNA reads TGCGCCAGCAGCCAAGAGCAACAGGGGATCAATCAGCCCCAGCATTTT.

The gene calls are TRBV10-3 and TRBJ2-7; no firm D call. This CDR3 is built from 11 residues. V shed 3 bases and J shed 2 bases, with 2 bases lying between them. The germline V gene encodes CDR1 ENHRY and CDR2 SYGVKD. As DNA, the CDR3 is TGTGCCATCAGTGACGCCTACGAGCAGTACTTC. Amino acid sequence: CAISDAYEQYF.

The CDR3 region is CASSLAGSSYNSPLHF. CDR3 DNA: TGTGCCAGCAGCTTAGCGGGGAGCTCCTATAATTCACCCCTCCACTTT. The chain joins TRBV11-2 to TRBJ1-6, with D unclear. V lost 1 base, J lost 0 bases, and 7 bases lay in between. The CDR3 sequence is 16 residues long. CDR1 SGHAT and CDR2 FQNNGV come from the germline V gene.

V usage is TRBV25-1 and J usage is TRBJ2-7; tentatively, D is TRBD1 (5 bases). There are 15 residues in the CDR3. Per germline, CDR1 MGHDK and CDR2 SYGVNS. Deletions cut 7 bases from V and 3 bases from J, with 19 bases between. The CDR3 loop reads CASTGQQGNGYEQYF. The DNA for the CDR3 is TGTGCCAGCACCGGTCAGCAGGGTAATGGCTACGAGCAGTACTTC.

This chain uses TRBV6-2 or TRBV6-3 with TRBJ2-5; D possibly corresponds to TRBD1 (6 bases). The CDR3 extends over 15 amino acids. Trimming removed 2 bases from V and 1 base from J, with 11 bases in between. CDR1 and CDR2 from the germline V gene are MNHEY and SVGEGT. The CDR3 protein is CASSYRRQVQETQYF. As DNA, the CDR3 is TGTGCCAGCAGTTACCGAAGACAGGTCCAAGAGACCCAGTACTTC.

V usage is TRBV5-4 and J usage is TRBJ2-1, with D possibly being TRBD1 (6 bases). V was pared by 5 bases and J by 2 bases, with 17 bases between. Germline V gene data show CDR1 as SGHNT and CDR2 as YYREEE (reference sequence). The CDR3 sequence is 16 residues long. CDR3 nucleotide sequence: TGTGCCAGCAGTACCCGGACAGTTTTCACCTACAATGAGCAGTTCTTC. This sequence encodes CASSTRTVFTYNEQFF.

J is TRBJ1-6 and V is TRBV19; D unresolved. The CDR3 has 16 amino acids. V was cut by 5 bases and J by 0 bases, with 11 bases left in between. In germline, CDR1 is LNHDA, CDR2 SQIVND (reference sequence). The chain's CDR3 is CASSPNTNSYNSPLHF. Written as DNA, the CDR3 is TGTGCCAGTAGTCCAAACACAAACTCCTATAATTCACCCCTCCACTTT. Together with reference TRBV19 and TRBJ1-6, the CDR3 gives the full variable domain: DGGITQSPKYLFRKEGQNVTLSCEQNLNHDAMYWYRQDPGQGLRLIYYSQIVNDFQKGDIAEGYSVSREKKESFPLTVTSAQKNPTAFYLCASSPNTNSYNSPLHFGNGTRLTVT.

The chain couples TRBV25-1 to TRBJ1-2; D is ambiguous. The ends were cut back, 6 bases at V and 0 bases at J, with 8 bases in the middle. Germline V gene sequence: CDR1 MGHDK, CDR2 SYGVNS. CDR3 size: 13 residues. The CDR3 reads CASRTNANYGYTF. CDR3 nucleotide sequence: TGTGCCAGCAGGACCAACGCTAACTATGGCTACACCTTC.

J is TRBJ1-2 and V is TRBV10-2, with D maybe TRBD1 (5 bases). The germline V gene has CDR1 WSHSY and CDR2 SAAADI. The CDR3 loop spans 13 amino acids. Trimming took 5 bases from V and 8 from J, leaving 15 bases between them. The CDR3 nucleotides are TGCGCCAGCAGTCCGACGATGGACATGGGCTACACCTTC. This encodes CASSPTMDMGYTF.

The chain carries TRBV7-2 and TRBJ1-6; 7 nucleotides line up with TRBD1. Looked up from germline, CDR1 is SGHTA and CDR2 is FQGNSA. The CDR3 runs 15 residues. V lost 5 bases to trimming and J lost 7 bases; unmatched junction nucleotides: 8. The CDR3 reads CASSGPGTENSPLHF. The CDR3 DNA reads as TGTGCCAGCAGCGGACCCGGGACAGAGAATTCACCCCTCCACTTT.

This chain links TRBV28 with TRBJ1-1; D call uncertain. This CDR3 is 14 amino acids long. V lost 6 bases to trimming and J lost 3 bases, with 14 bases between them. The germline V gene encodes CDR1 MDHEN and CDR2 SYDVKM. As DNA, the CDR3 is TGTGCCAGCAGGCCCGGGAGCCTTGACACTGAAGCTTTCTTT. Its translation is CASRPGSLDTEAFF. The complete variable domain, with remaining parts taken from reference TRBV28 and TRBJ1-1, reads DVKVTQSSRYLVKRTGEKVFLECVQDMDHENMFWYRQDPGLGLRLIYFSYDVKMKEKGDIPEGYSVSREKKERFSLILESASTNQTSMYLCASRPGSLDTEAFFGQGTRLTVV.

In this sample, this clone turned up a few times. The sample holds other DNA sequences that translate to the same CDR3. J is TRBJ2-3 and V is TRBV4-2, with a tentative D call TRBD2 (5 bases). Germline CDR1 reads LGHNA; CDR2 reads YNFKEQ. The V end was cut by 0 bases, the J end by 0 bases, with 7 bases between. The CDR3 has 15 residues. CDR3 in amino acids: CASSQDERSTDTQYF. CDR3 nucleotide sequence: TGTGCCAGCAGCCAAGACGAGCGGAGCACAGATACGCAGTATTTT.